This TCR beta chain stems from a study of T cell responses to AZD1222 COVID-19 vaccine (dated by TCRdb to the early 2020s). Describing the broader study: A total of under 250 trial participants underwent TCR sequencing, of whom about 210 had received two doses of AZD1222 and approximately 26 had received two doses of the MenACWY control vaccine. Trial participants were enrolled by age into 18-55, 56-69 and 70-plus year subgroups, with about 150, 28 and 57 TCR-sequenced participants respectively.

The time point label corresponds to: baseline before first vaccination. The sample's treatment or condition label is to be understood as: meningococcal conjugate vaccine given as trial control. The vaccinee samples were drawn from two UK trials, COV001 and COV002, one of which was a single-blind randomized controlled phase 2/3 trial testing AZD1222 (ChAdOx1 nCoV-19) in healthy adults. For TCRbeta chain sequencing, PBMC samples from trial participants were taken at day 0 and at day 28 after the second dose. The CDR3 regions of human TCRbeta chains were analyzed by immunosequencing. In the paper's pipeline: TCRs in the repertoires were matched against a reference library of SARS-CoV-2-specific TCRs that had been generated with the MIRA antigen-specificity platform. Breadth was defined as the fraction of unique TCRs that were SARS-CoV-2-associated, and depth was defined as the fraction of total T cells that were SARS-CoV-2-associated. Each spike-specific TCR was assigned to its reactive spike region and to a CD4 or CD8 class using the MIRA data. Log10-transformed breadth and depth values were compared by one-way ANOVA with Sidak's multiple comparisons tests. The table comes from immuneACCESS by way of TCRdb, which keeps in-frame sequences with V and J called. Part of the clones is missing from these tables; in studies checked, under half for an unresolved V gene and the rest for unknown reasons. That table is the source of V, J and clone size, and D and trimming were worked out from the DNA. In this sample the table shows roughly 180,000 clones, about 89% of which occur a single time. About 3% of the sample belongs to the ten largest clones.

Remarks on this clone: Its antigen target is currently unknown. Base qualities are not at hand, and no much larger clone is one base apart.

The investigation overall reported the following: Vaccine-associated CD4 TCRs spanned the whole spike protein, with dominant responses in regions 160-218 and 743-854. Conclusions about previously exposed vaccinees are limited because only a handful of AZD1222 recipients were SARS-CoV-2 seropositive at baseline. The 56-69-year group was small, and its depth increase did not reach significance, likely because of low power. Nearly half of unique spike-specific TCRs reportedly recognized epitopes outside regions mutated in the B.1.351 and B.1.1.7 variants. Because no samples from the day 14 peak response were available, repertoires could be characterized only after the peak T cell response. Participants were mostly white British and included more females than males, and it was suggested by the authors that clonal diversity may have been underestimated. After two AZD1222 doses, spike-specific TCR breadth and depth were significantly higher than at day 0 and than in MenACWY recipients.

CDR1 and CDR2 were assigned from the germline V gene (reference sequence) as SGHNT and YYREEE. Cut back by 4 bases and 4 bases, the V and J ends lie 5 bases apart. The CDR3 runs 12 amino acids, cysteine and phenylalanine included. The kept DNA is CDR3 alone, 36 bases in frame from the first base. The sequenced sample was peripheral blood, obtained on day 0 of MenACWY control vaccination. The TCR originated in an adult in good health. The receptor chain draws on TRBV5-4 and TRBJ2-2; the D gene remains uncertain. The bases read TGTGCCAGCAGCCTGTTCACCGGGGAGCTGTTTTTT. Translated, it gives CASSLFTGELFF.